A single TCR beta chain is shown here with its context. The entry originates in a study of blood T cell repertoires in COVID-19. The wider study: From T cells, B-cell-depleted T cells, or PBMCs came the material, which was cDNA or gDNA.

In the study's own analysis: Estimation of nucleated cell counts was performed using reference gene primer amplification. The table came from immunoSEQ multiplex PCR; TCRdb's copy has only in-frame clones and leaves some out. That table furnishes V, J and clone size, whereas the DNA furnished D and trimming. Among roughly 140,000 clones, around four fifths were seen once, and the ten largest hold about 39%. The germline V gene encodes CDR1 SGHNT and CDR2 YENEEA. Trimming took 0 bases from V and 0 from J; bases not matched to a gene: 3. The CDR3 runs 16 residues. The sequence came from a human donor in a cohort sampled during active COVID-19. The chain couples TRBV11-3 to TRBJ1-1, with 8 bases matching TRBD1. Sequenced: peripheral blood. As DNA, the CDR3 is TGTGCCAGCAGCTTAGATAGGACAGGGCTGAACACTGAAGCTTTCTTT. Residues: CASSLDRTGLNTEAFF.